Presented here are 5 T cell receptor beta chains from one specimen sequenced in a study of T-cell reconstitution after alpha-beta-depleted transplantation in children. A library of TCRbeta sequences, prepared with unique molecular identifiers, was generated. TCRdb analysed the PCR reads with MiXCR anew, one entry per CDR3 protein. The sample lists roughly 500,000 distinct CDR3 sequences, roughly 10% occurring once. The starting material was PBMCs, obtained before TCRalphabeta/CD19-depleted stem cell transplant. The origin of the receptors is a child aged 2-15 years with inherited bone marrow failure, due to receive a stem cell transplant.

This clonotype was seen repeatedly, ten times or more. This chain connects TRBV4-3 to TRBJ2-5; TRBD2 matches 9 bases. CDR3 length: 14 residues. Germline assignment: CDR1 LGHNA and CDR2 YSLEER. The V segment lost 3 bases and the J segment 5 bases; nucleotides outside the gene matches: 4. This chain's CDR3 is CASSHLGTSETQYF. The DNA for the CDR3 is TGCGCCAGCAGCCATCTCGGGACTAGCGAGACCCAGTACTTC.

This clonotype was recorded many times. This rearrangement joins TRBV13 to TRBJ1-5; 7 nucleotides align to TRBD1. This CDR3 is built from 14 residues. The germline CDR1 and CDR2 sequences are PRHDT and FYEKMQ (reference sequence). V was clipped by 4 bases and J by 2 bases; unmatched bases: 2. CDR3 amino acids: CASSYGQGNQPQHF. The CDR3 DNA is TGTGCCAGCAGCTACGGACAGGGCAATCAGCCCCAGCATTTT.

This clonotype was detected ten times or more. The chain carries TRBV12-3 or TRBV12-4 and TRBJ2-3, with a tentative D call TRBD1 (6 bases). Between the trimmed V and J ends, which lost 3 bases and 3 bases, there was a span of 13 bases. This CDR3 region has 15 residues. CDR3 region: CASSFLVRGTDTQYF. The DNA for the CDR3 is TGTGCCAGCAGTTTCTTGGTCAGGGGAACAGATACGCAGTATTTT.

This clonotype showed up just a few times. The chain carries TRBV20-1 and TRBJ1-5; possible D gene TRBD1, 5 bases. The CDR3 has 14 residues. V lost 6 bases and J lost 2, with 14 bases in between. In germline, CDR1 is DFQATT, CDR2 SNEGSKA (reference sequence). The CDR3 bases are TGCAGTGCCCAGCGGGGGTGGGGCAATCAGCCCCAGCATTTT. This encodes CSAQRGWGNQPQHF.

V and J are TRBV5-1 and TRBJ2-7; D unresolved. The CDR3 spans 14 residues. Between the trimmed V and J ends, which lost 5 bases and 2 bases, there was a span of 14 bases. From germline, CDR1 is SGHRS and CDR2 YFSETQ. In DNA form, the CDR3 reads TGCGCCAGCAGGGAAGCCGGGTTAACCTACGAGCAGTACTTC. This encodes CASREAGLTYEQYF.